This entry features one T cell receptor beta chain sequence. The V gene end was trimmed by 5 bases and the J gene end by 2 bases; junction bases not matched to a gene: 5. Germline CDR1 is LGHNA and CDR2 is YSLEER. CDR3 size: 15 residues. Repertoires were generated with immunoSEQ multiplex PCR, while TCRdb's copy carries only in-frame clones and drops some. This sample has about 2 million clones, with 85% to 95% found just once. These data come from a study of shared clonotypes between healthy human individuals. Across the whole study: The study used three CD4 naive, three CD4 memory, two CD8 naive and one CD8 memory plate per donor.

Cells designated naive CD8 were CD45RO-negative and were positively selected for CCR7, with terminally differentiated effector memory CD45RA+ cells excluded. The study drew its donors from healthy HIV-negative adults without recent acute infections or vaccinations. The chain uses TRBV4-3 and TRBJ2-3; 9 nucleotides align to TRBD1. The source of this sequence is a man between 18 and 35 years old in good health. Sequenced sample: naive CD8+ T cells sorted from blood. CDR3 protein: CASSEGQGNTDTQYF. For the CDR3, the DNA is TGCGCCAGCAGCGAGGGACAGGGTAACACAGATACGCAGTATTTT.